This T cell receptor beta chain was captured in a study of spatial heterogeneity in lung cancer. Looking at the study overall: Fewer alpha-chain than beta-chain sequences were consistently detected.

The time point: sample taken at primary tumor resection. From tumor, nontumor lung or frozen PBMC, whole RNA was taken unsorted for sequencing. In its sample, this clonotype was seen many times. TCRdb passed the 5' RACE reads through MiXCR, listing each CDR3 protein once. This repertoire shows some 70,000 distinct CDR3 sequences, about an eighth found once; its top ten account for 7.2%. The sequenced sample was PBMCs, obtained at surgery. This receptor was identified in a male donor with early-stage non-small cell lung cancer.

Here the CDR3 DNA reads TGTGCCATCTTCCAGGGAACCAACTATGGCTACACCTTC. It specifies CAIFQGTNYGYTF. The chain has TRBV10-3 and TRBJ1-2, with a possible D match to TRBD1 (5 bases). The V gene lost 8 bases and the J gene lost 2 bases, with 12 bases spanning the gap. The CDR3 is 13 residues long. Germline CDR1 ENHRY, CDR2 SYGVKD.